This passage covers 18 T cell receptor beta chains from one sample sequenced in a study of blood T cell repertoires in COVID-19. Data came from immunoSEQ multiplex PCR; TCRdb stores just in-frame clones and leaves some out. The sample lists roughly 190,000 clones, 80% to 90% occurring once. Material for sequencing was peripheral blood. These receptors all stem from a young man with active or convalescent COVID-19.

The rearrangement joins TRBV6-5 to TRBJ1-2; 10 positions agree with TRBD1. With 6 bases clipped from V and 4 bases from J, the junction kept 8 bases outside the gene matches. This CDR3 is built from 15 residues. The germline gives CDR1 MNHEY, CDR2 SVGAGI. The CDR3 region is CASRPDRGDSYGYTF. CDR3 in DNA: TGTGCCAGCAGACCGGACAGGGGGGACTCCTATGGCTACACCTTC.

This clone was recorded once. This chain connects TRBV27 to TRBJ1-5; D possibly corresponds to TRBD1 (6 bases). This CDR3 contains 14 residues. V was pared by 3 bases and J by 3 bases, with 9 bases between. The V gene's germline CDR1 is MNHEY and CDR2 SMNVEV (reference sequence). DNA for the CDR3: TGTGCCAGCAGTTTCACAGGGTCCAATCAGCCCCAGCATTTT. Translation: CASSFTGSNQPQHF.

This clone was counted once. The rearrangement uses TRBV2 and TRBJ2-5; 10 bases map to TRBD1. Germline loops: CDR1 SNHLY, CDR2 FYNNEI. This CDR3 spans 16 amino acids. J was trimmed by 4 bases and V by 8 bases; bases with no gene match: 13. The CDR3 region is CASVLTGGVRGETQYF. The CDR3 DNA follows: TGTGCCAGCGTCCTGACAGGGGGCGTCCGAGGAGAGACCCAGTACTTC. Combining the CDR3 with reference TRBV2 and TRBJ2-5 gives the whole variable domain EPEVTQTPSHQVTQMGQEVILRCVPISNHLYFYWYRQILGQKVEFLVSFYNNEISEKSEIFDDQFSVERPDGSNFTLKIRSTKLEDSAMYFCASVLTGGVRGETQYFGPGTRLLVL.

This chain connects TRBV28 to TRBJ1-2, with 10 nucleotides matching TRBD1. This CDR3 region has 19 residues. V gave up 6 bases and J gave up 6 bases; unmatched junction bases: 22. Germline CDR1 is MDHEN and CDR2 is SYDVKM. In DNA form, the CDR3 reads TGTGCCAGCAGGAGCTCCCCGTATCAATTGGGACAGGGGACAAATGGCTACACCTTC. This encodes CASRSSPYQLGQGTNGYTF.

The chain joins TRBV7-9 to TRBJ2-2; 7 positions agree with TRBD1. CDR3 length: 15 residues. V shed 3 bases, J shed 2 bases, and the junction held 3 bases outside the gene matches. Looked up from germline, CDR1 is SEHNR and CDR2 is FQNEAQ (reference sequence). The CDR3 reads CASSFGTVNTGELFF. The CDR3, as DNA: TGTGCCAGCAGCTTCGGGACAGTTAACACCGGGGAGCTGTTTTTT.

The chain is built from TRBV6-5 and TRBJ2-7; D possibly corresponds to TRBD2 (5 bases). Germline V gives CDR1 MNHEY, CDR2 SVGAGI. The V gene lost 2 bases and the J gene lost 4 bases, with 9 bases spanning the gap. This CDR3 is built from 13 residues. The CDR3 DNA reads TGTGCCAGCAGTTACGATGAGGGTTACGAGCAGTACTTC. Its translation is CASSYDEGYEQYF.

This chain uses TRBV2 with TRBJ1-6; D is unclear. The CDR3 is made up of 14 amino acids. Trimming pared 2 bases from V and 2 bases from J, leaving 4 bases between. Germline assignment: CDR1 SNHLY and CDR2 FYNNEI. DNA for the CDR3: TGTGCCAGCAGTGAAATAACCTATAATTCACCCCTCCACTTT. This encodes CASSEITYNSPLHF.

The chain combines TRBV30 with TRBJ2-5, with 7 bases lining up with TRBD1. The germline CDR1 and CDR2 sequences are GTSNPN and SVGIG (reference sequence). This CDR3 is 13 amino acids long. The DNA of the CDR3 is TGTGCTTTGGCGAGGGGGCTCCAAGAGACCCAGTACTTC. It translates to CALARGLQETQYF.

The CDR3 DNA follows: TGTGCCAGCAGCGCCTCCGGACAGGAACCGCCTGGGGCCAACGTCCTGACTTTC. This encodes CASSASGQEPPGANVLTF. The J gene is TRBJ2-6, the V gene TRBV11-3, with 7 bases identical to TRBD1. Germline V gene sequence: CDR1 SGHNT, CDR2 YENEEA. V shed 5 bases, J shed 2 bases, and the junction held 12 bases outside the gene matches. The CDR3 contains 18 residues.

The chain recombines TRBV5-3 with TRBJ2-1, with 7 nucleotides matching TRBD1. TRBV5-3 carries the ORF label, with uncertain function. This CDR3 spans 13 amino acids. Losses at the gene ends were 4 bases for V and 7 bases for J; bases not matched to a gene: 5. CDR3 DNA: TGTGCCAGAAGCCCCCCAGGGGGTAATGAGCAGTTCTTC. Translated, it gives CARSPPGGNEQFF.

Details on this clone: Relative to the germline gene, one junction end is altered; a read error may explain this. The chain is built from TRBV30 and TRBJ2-1, with 10 bases matching TRBD2. In germline, CDR1 is GTSNPN, CDR2 SVGIG (reference sequence). This CDR3 has 13 residues. Here the CDR3 reads CAGSGGVLNEQFF. CDR3 bases: TGTGCCGGGAGCGGGGGGGTCCTCAATGAGCAGTTCTTC.

By sample share, this clone is medium-sized. The genes are TRBV15 and TRBJ2-7; D unclear. Between the trimmed V and J ends, which lost 0 bases and 2 bases, there was a span of 11 bases. CDR3 length: 15 amino acids. Germline loops: CDR1 LNHNV, CDR2 YYDKDF (reference sequence). DNA for the CDR3: TGTGCCACCAGCAGAGATCTAGGATCCACCTACGAGCAGTACGTC. Its translation is CATSRDLGSTYEQYV.

The V call is TRBV24-1, the J call TRBJ1-5, with D uncertain. This CDR3 region has 14 residues. The V end lost 3 bases, the J end lost 1 base, and 6 bases lay between the germline ends. Germline CDR1 is KGHDR and CDR2 is SFDVKD. The CDR3 loop is CATSDTVSNQPQHF. The CDR3 DNA follows: TGTGCCACCAGTGATACAGTAAGCAATCAGCCCCAGCATTTT.

This clone was picked up a small number of times. The conserved phenylalanine or tryptophan normally closing the CDR3 is absent here, so this likely arose from a read error. Because the CDR3's place on the DNA is in doubt, the DNA is left out and the CDR3 is given as listed by TCRdb. The genes are TRBV28 and TRBJ1-5; TRBD1 is the table's D call, not checked against the DNA. The germline CDR1 and CDR2 sequences are MDHEN and SYDVKM. The length of the CDR3 is 13 amino acids, counting both ends. CDR3 in amino acids: CASSRSTGQRGYI.

The chain has TRBV29-1 and TRBJ2-3, with 7 bases matching TRBD1. The germline gives CDR1 SQVTM, CDR2 ANQGSEA. CDR3 length: 13 residues. The V and J ends lost 7 bases and 2 bases, in that order; junction bases with no gene match: 6. The CDR3 spells CSGLGQNTDTQYF. In nucleotides, the CDR3 is TGCAGCGGTTTGGGACAGAACACAGATACGCAGTATTTT.

This chain joins TRBV27 and TRBJ2-7; 9 bases line up with TRBD1. The germline CDR1 and CDR2 sequences are MNHEY and SMNVEV (reference sequence). V was clipped by 5 bases and J by 3 bases; unmatched bases: 8. The CDR3 totals 15 residues. CDR3 protein: CASSPWTGEIYEQYF. Here the CDR3 DNA reads TGTGCCAGCAGTCCCTGGACAGGGGAGATCTACGAGCAGTACTTC.

The chain is built from TRBV11-2 and TRBJ1-4; 8 bases are a match to TRBD1. The CDR3 contains 16 residues. V shed 5 bases, J shed 6 bases, and the junction held 11 bases outside the gene matches. Germline CDR1 and CDR2: SGHAT and FQNNGV. In nucleotides, the CDR3 is TGTGCCAGCAGCCCCACCAGGTACAGGGGGGATGAAAAACTGTTTTTT. Its protein product is CASSPTRYRGDEKLFF.

The rearrangement uses TRBV5-4 and TRBJ2-7; TRBD1 agrees at 9 bases. CDR1 is SGHNT and CDR2 is YYREEE in the germline V gene (reference sequence). V dropped 4 bases and J dropped 3; count of bases not matched to a gene: 8. CDR3 size: 15 residues. The CDR3 here is CASSPGTGTGYEQYF. CDR3 coding DNA: TGTGCCAGCAGCCCCGGGACAGGGACGGGCTACGAGCAGTACTTC. Complete variable domain (other parts from reference TRBV5-4 and TRBJ2-7): ETGVTQSPTHLIKTRGQQVTLRCSSQSGHNTVSWYQQALGQGPQFIFQYYREEENGRGNFPPRFSGLQFPNYSSELNVNALELDDSALYLCASSPGTGTGYEQYFGPGTRLTVT.